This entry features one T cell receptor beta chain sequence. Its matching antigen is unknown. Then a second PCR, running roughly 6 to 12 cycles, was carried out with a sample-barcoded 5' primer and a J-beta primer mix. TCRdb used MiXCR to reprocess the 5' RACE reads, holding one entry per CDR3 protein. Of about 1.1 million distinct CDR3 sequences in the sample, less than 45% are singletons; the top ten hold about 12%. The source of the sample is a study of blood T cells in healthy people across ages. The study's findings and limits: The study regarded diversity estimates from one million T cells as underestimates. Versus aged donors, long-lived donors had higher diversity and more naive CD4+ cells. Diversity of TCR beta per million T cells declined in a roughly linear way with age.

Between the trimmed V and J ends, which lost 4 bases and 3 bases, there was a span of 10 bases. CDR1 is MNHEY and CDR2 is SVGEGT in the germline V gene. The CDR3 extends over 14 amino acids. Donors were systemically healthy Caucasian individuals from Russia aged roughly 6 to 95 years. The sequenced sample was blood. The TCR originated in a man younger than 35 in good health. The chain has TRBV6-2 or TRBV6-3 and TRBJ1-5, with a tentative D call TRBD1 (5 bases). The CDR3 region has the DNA TGTGCCAGCAGTTTGACAGCCAACAATCAGCCCCAGCATTTT. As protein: CASSLTANNQPQHF.